Here is one TCR beta chain with its context. In the original analysis: Reference gene primer amplification in the assay estimated nucleated cell counts. Assay: immunoSEQ multiplex PCR; the TCRdb copy retains only in-frame clones and omits some. V, J and clone size reflect that table, while D and trimming were determined from the DNA. The repertoire includes some 150,000 clones, 78% of them detected once, and approximately 6% sits in the top ten. These data come from a study of blood T cell repertoires in COVID-19. In the study overall: Sites across the United States, Italy and Spain contributed samples from acute and convalescent COVID-19.

The CDR3 has 13 amino acids. Trimming cost V 1 base and J 6 bases, with 7 bases left between them. CDR1 is SGHAT and CDR2 is FQDESV in the germline V gene (reference sequence). The source of this sequence is a woman between 50 and 59 years old who had recovered from COVID-19. This sequence joins TRBV11-1 and TRBJ1-5, with D perhaps matching TRBD1 (5 bases). Sequencing used PBMCs or T cells enriched from blood (not recorded which). The chain's CDR3 is CASSLGGGQPQHF. CDR3 in DNA: TGTGCCAGCAGCTTAGGGGGCGGTCAGCCCCAGCATTTT.